This T cell receptor beta chain was obtained from a study of OX40 agonist ivuxolimab in advanced cancers. The data were produced by immunoSEQ multiplex PCR, yet TCRdb's version contains in-frame clones alone and is incomplete. Found here are 50,000 to 65,000 clones, almost 95% of them singletons; the top ten hold 13%. Per the germline V gene, CDR1 is MNHNS and CDR2 is SASEGT. CDR3 size: 15 residues. Trimming removed 7 bases from V and 2 bases from J, with 15 bases in between. The sequence was collected from an adult with an advanced solid tumor such as melanoma, head and neck, liver or kidney cancer. The chain employs TRBV6-1 and TRBJ2-1, with a possible D match to TRBD2 (5 bases). Sequencing was performed on CD4+ or CD8+ T cells sorted from blood, taken in a trial of the OX40 agonist ivuxolimab. In DNA form, the CDR3 reads TGTGCCAGCAAAGGGAGACACCGAACCTACAATGAGCAGTTCTTC. This codes for CASKGRHRTYNEQFF.